The rows below give T cell receptor beta chains drawn from one sample of a study of control samples from healthy donors and cancer patients. Sequencing used immunoSEQ multiplex PCR; TCRdb keeps in-frame clones, though not all of them. This table has 79,000 or so clones, about 89% appearing once. The sample comprised PBMCs. These receptors were taken from a woman aged 45-59 years with colorectal cancer. Each CDR3 is given with its conserved first and last residue. D genes are given only for firm matches. Rows give clone size only sometimes, using once, few, many, or a class for an expanded clone.

d_call: TRBD2; j_call: TRBJ2-1; clone_size: .; v_call: TRBV7-2; cdr3_nt: TGTGCCAGCAGCTTGACTGTTCCGGGGGGAGGGGAGCAGTTCTTC; cdr3_aa: CASSLTVPGGGEQFF
d_call: .; j_call: TRBJ1-1; clone_size: .; v_call: TRBV30; cdr3_nt: TGTGCCTGGAGTGTACAGGAGGGCATGAACACTGAAGCTTTCTTT; cdr3_aa: CAWSVQEGMNTEAFF
d_call: .; j_call: TRBJ2-1; clone_size: .; v_call: TRBV6-5; cdr3_nt: TGTGCCAGCAGTTCCTTATGGGGGGTCGGCAATGAGCAGTTCTTC; cdr3_aa: CASSSLWGVGNEQFF
d_call: .; j_call: TRBJ1-5; clone_size: .; v_call: TRBV28; cdr3_nt: TGTGCCAGCAGTTTTTCCCCGGGACAAGGTTCTTCCGATCAGCCCCAGCATTTT; cdr3_aa: CASSFSPGQGSSDQPQHF
d_call: .; j_call: TRBJ2-2; clone_size: .; v_call: TRBV3-1/TRBV3-2; cdr3_nt: TGTGCCAGCAGTCAAGGGGCCGGGGAGCTGTTTTTT; cdr3_aa: CASSQGAGELFF
d_call: .; j_call: TRBJ2-2; clone_size: .; v_call: TRBV6-6; cdr3_nt: TGTGCCAGCAGGGGAGAAGTAAACACCGGGGAGCTGTTTTTT; cdr3_aa: CASRGEVNTGELFF
d_call: TRBD2; j_call: TRBJ2-5; clone_size: few; v_call: TRBV4-2; cdr3_nt: TGTGCCAGCAGCCCGGCTACTAGCGTCCAAGAGACCCAGTACTTC; cdr3_aa: CASSPATSVQETQYF
d_call: .; j_call: TRBJ1-2; clone_size: .; v_call: TRBV28; cdr3_nt: TGTGCCAGCAATGCCATGACAGCCCCTTACACCTTC; cdr3_aa: CASNAMTAPYTF
d_call: .; j_call: TRBJ2-3; clone_size: .; v_call: TRBV6-2/TRBV6-3; cdr3_nt: TGTGCCAGCAGTTACTCGAAGTCCCCGGGGTTGCCGACAGATACGCAGTATTTT; cdr3_aa: CASSYSKSPGLPTDTQYF
d_call: TRBD1; j_call: TRBJ2-3; clone_size: .; v_call: TRBV9; cdr3_nt: TGTGCCAGCAGCGTAGGGCCGGGACAGACCGTAATAGATACGCAGTATTTT; cdr3_aa: CASSVGPGQTVIDTQYF
d_call: TRBD1; j_call: TRBJ2-3; clone_size: once; v_call: TRBV5-4; cdr3_nt: TGTGCCAGCAGCGCGACAGGGGCGGATACGCAGTATTTT; cdr3_aa: CASSATGADTQYF